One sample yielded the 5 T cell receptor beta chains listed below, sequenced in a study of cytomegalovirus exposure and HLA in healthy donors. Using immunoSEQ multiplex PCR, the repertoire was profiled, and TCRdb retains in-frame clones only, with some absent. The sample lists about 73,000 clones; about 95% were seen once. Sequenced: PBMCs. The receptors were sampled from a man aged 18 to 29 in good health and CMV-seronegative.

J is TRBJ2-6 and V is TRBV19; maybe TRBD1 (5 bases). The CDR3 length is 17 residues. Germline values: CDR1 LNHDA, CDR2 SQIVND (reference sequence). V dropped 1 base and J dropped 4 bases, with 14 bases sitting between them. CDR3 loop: CASSIAGSPFGANVLTF. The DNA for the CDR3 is TGTGCCAGTAGTATAGCAGGGTCCCCGTTCGGGGCCAACGTCCTGACTTTC.

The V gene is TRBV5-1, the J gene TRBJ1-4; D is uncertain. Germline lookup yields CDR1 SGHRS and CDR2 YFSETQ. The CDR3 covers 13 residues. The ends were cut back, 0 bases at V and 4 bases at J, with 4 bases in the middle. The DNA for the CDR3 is TGCGCCAGCAGCTTGGCCGTTAATGAAAAACTGTTTTTT. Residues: CASSLAVNEKLFF.

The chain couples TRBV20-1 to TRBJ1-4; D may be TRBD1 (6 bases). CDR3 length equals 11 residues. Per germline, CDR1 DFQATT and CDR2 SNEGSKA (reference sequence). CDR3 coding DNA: TGCGCCACGCCGAGGGGGGGAAAACTGTTTTTT. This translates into CATPRGGKLFF.

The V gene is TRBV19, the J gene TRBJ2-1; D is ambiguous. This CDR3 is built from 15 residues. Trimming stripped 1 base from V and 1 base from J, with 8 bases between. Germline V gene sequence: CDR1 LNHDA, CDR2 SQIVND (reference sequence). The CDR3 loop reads CASSIGASSYNEQFF. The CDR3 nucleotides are TGTGCCAGTAGTATAGGGGCATCTTCCTACAATGAGCAGTTCTTC.

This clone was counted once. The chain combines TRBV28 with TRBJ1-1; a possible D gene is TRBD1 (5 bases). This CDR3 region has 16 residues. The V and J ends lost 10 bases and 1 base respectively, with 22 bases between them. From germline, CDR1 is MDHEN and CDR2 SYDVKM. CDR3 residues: CAITGGGSIQNTEAFF. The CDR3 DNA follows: TGTGCCATTACCGGCGGGGGTTCGATCCAGAACACTGAAGCTTTCTTT. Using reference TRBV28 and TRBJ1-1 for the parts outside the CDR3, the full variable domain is DVKVTQSSRYLVKRTGEKVFLECVQDMDHENMFWYRQDPGLGLRLIYFSYDVKMKEKGDIPEGYSVSREKKERFSLILESASTNQTSMYLCAITGGGSIQNTEAFFGQGTRLTVV.